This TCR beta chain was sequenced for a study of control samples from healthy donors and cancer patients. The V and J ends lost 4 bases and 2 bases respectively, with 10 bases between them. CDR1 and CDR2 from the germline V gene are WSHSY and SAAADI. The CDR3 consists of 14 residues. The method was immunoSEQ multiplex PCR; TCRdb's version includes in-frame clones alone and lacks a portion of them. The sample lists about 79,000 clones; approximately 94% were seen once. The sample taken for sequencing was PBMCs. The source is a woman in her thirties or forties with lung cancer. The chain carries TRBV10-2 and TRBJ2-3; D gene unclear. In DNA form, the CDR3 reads TGCGCCAGCAGTGTTGAAGCCCCCACAGATACGCAGTATTTT. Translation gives CASSVEAPTDTQYF.